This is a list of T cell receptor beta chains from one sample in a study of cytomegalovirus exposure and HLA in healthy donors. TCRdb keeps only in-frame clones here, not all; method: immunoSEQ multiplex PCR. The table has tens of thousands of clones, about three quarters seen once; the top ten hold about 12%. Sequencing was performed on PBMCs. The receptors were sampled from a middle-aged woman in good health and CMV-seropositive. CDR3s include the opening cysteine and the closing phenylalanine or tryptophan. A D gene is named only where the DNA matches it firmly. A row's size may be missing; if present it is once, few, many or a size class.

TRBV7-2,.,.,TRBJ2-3,TGTGCCAGCAGCTTATGGGGCGAGATAACAGATACGCAGTATTTT,CASSLWGEITDTQYF
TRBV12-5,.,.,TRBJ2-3,TGTGCTAGTGGTATCAGGAGCGGGTATACGCAGTATTTT,CASGIRSGYTQYF
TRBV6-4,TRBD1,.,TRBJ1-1,TGTGCCAGCAGTGAGAACAGGGGTCGCCGGAACACTGAAGCTTTCTTT,CASSENRGRRNTEAFF
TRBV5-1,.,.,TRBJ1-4,TGCGCCAGCAGCTTGTCCCCTGGCAGTGAAAAACTGTTTTTT,CASSLSPGSEKLFF
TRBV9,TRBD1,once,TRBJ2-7,TGTGCCAGCAGCGTAGTGGGACAGGGGGCCTCCGAGCAGTACTTC,CASSVVGQGASEQYF
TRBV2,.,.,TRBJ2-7,TGTGCCAGCAAGTTTGCGGGGCCTGCGCAGTACTTC,CASKFAGPAQYF
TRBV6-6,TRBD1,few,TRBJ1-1,TGTGCCAGCAGTTATCCGGGACAGCTGAACACTGAAGCTTTCTTT,CASSYPGQLNTEAFF
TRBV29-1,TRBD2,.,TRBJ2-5,TGCAGCGTCGCCGGAATAGCGGGGGAGCAAGAGACCCAGTACTTC,CSVAGIAGEQETQYF
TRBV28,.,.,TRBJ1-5,TGTGCCATCAAGAAAGGGGTGCAGCCCCAGCATTTT,CAIKKGVQPQHF
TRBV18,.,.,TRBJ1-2,TGTGCCAGCTCACCAAGACAGGCTGGCTACACCTTC,CASSPRQAGYTF
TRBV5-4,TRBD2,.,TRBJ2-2,TGTGCCAGCAGCCGACTAGCGGGGACCGGGGAGCTGTTTTTT,CASSRLAGTGELFF
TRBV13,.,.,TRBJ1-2,TGTGCCATCTCTAGGGAGGGAGGCTATGGCTACACCTTC,CAISREGGYGYTF
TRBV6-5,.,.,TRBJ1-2,TGTGCCACCGACGGGGGGGATGGCTACACCTTC,CATDGGDGYTF
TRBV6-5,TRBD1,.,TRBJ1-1,TGTGCCAGCAGTCGGACAGGGGGCATGAAAACTTTCTTT,CASSRTGGMKTFF